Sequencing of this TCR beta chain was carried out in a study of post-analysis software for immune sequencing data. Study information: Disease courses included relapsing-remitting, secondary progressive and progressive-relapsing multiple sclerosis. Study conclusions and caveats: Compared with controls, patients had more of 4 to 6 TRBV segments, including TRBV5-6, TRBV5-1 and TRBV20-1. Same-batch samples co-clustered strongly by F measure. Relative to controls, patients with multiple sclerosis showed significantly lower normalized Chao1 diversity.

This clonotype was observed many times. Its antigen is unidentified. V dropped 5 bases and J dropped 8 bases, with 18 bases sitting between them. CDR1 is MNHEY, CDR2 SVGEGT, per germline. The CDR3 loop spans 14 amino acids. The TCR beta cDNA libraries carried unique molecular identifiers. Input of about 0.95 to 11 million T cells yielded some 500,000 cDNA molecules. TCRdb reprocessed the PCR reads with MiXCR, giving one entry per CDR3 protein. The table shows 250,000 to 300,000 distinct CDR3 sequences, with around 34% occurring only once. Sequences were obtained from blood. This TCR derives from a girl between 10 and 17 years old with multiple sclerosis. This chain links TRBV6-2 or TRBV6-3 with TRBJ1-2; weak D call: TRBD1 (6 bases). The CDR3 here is CASSRAYRVQGYTF. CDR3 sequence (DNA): TGTGCCAGCAGTCGCGCTTACAGGGTCCAGGGCTACACCTTC.